The rows below give T cell receptor beta chains drawn from one sample of a study of blood T cell repertoires in COVID-19. Here immunoSEQ multiplex PCR was the method, and the copy in TCRdb shows in-frame clones only, minus some. The sample consists of about 230,000 clones, 83% of them appearing once. Sequenced material: peripheral blood. These receptor sequences come from a woman aged 50 to 65 with acute or convalescent COVID-19. Each CDR3 is given with its conserved first and last residue. Fields, in order: V gene, J gene, clone size, D gene, CDR3 protein, CDR3 DNA. The D gene is left open where the match is weak. Not all rows give a size; the values are once, few, many and, for expanded clones, a class.

v_gene: TRBV19; j_gene: TRBJ2-1; abundance: NA; d_gene: NA; CDR3aa: CASSITAGRLAYEQFF; CDR3nt: TGTGCCAGTAGTATTACTGCTGGACGGCTAGCATATGAGCAGTTCTTC
v_gene: TRBV6-5; j_gene: TRBJ2-2; abundance: NA; d_gene: TRBD1; CDR3aa: CASRSGQLNTGELFF; CDR3nt: TGTGCCAGCAGGTCGGGACAGTTGAACACCGGGGAGCTGTTTTTT
v_gene: TRBV9; j_gene: TRBJ1-3; abundance: NA; d_gene: NA; CDR3aa: CASSSLQGTGNTIYF; CDR3nt: TGTGCCAGCAGCTCATTACAGGGAACTGGAAACACCATATATTTT
v_gene: TRBV11-2; j_gene: TRBJ2-3; abundance: NA; d_gene: NA; CDR3aa: CASSLEARTDTQYF; CDR3nt: TGTGCCAGCAGCTTAGAGGCCAGGACAGATACGCAGTATTTT
v_gene: TRBV12-3/TRBV12-4; j_gene: TRBJ2-5; abundance: once; d_gene: NA; CDR3aa: CASSLWRWETQYF; CDR3nt: TGTGCCAGCAGTTTGTGGAGGTGGGAGACCCAGTACTTC
v_gene: TRBV7-2; j_gene: TRBJ2-1; abundance: NA; d_gene: TRBD2; CDR3aa: CASSTFITGLAGVTDEQFF; CDR3nt: TGTGCCAGCAGCACCTTTATCACGGGACTAGCGGGGGTTACGGATGAGCAGTTCTTC
v_gene: TRBV6-5; j_gene: TRBJ2-1; abundance: NA; d_gene: NA; CDR3aa: CASSAGGGNEQFF; CDR3nt: TGTGCCAGCAGCGCAGGGGGAGGCAATGAGCAGTTCTTC
v_gene: TRBV5-4; j_gene: TRBJ2-1; abundance: NA; d_gene: TRBD2; CDR3aa: CASRPTSGGGEQFF; CDR3nt: TGTGCCAGCAGACCGACTAGCGGGGGCGGGGAGCAGTTCTTC
v_gene: TRBV3-1/TRBV3-2; j_gene: TRBJ2-1; abundance: few; d_gene: NA; CDR3aa: CASSQDFYNEQFF; CDR3nt: TGTGCCAGCAGCCAAGACTTCTACAATGAGCAGTTCTTC
v_gene: TRBV10-3; j_gene: TRBJ1-1; abundance: NA; d_gene: NA; CDR3aa: CAIILQVPEAFF; CDR3nt: TGTGCCATCATTCTACAGGTTCCTGAAGCTTTCTTT
v_gene: TRBV6-2/TRBV6-3; j_gene: TRBJ2-5; abundance: NA; d_gene: NA; CDR3aa: CASSLLRNGQETQYF; CDR3nt: TGTGCCAGCAGCTTACTTCGTAATGGTCAAGAGACCCAGTACTTC
v_gene: TRBV7-9; j_gene: TRBJ1-4; abundance: NA; d_gene: NA; CDR3aa: CASSPHTGFTNEKLFF; CDR3nt: TGTGCCAGCAGCCCACACACAGGGTTCACTAATGAAAAACTGTTTTTT
v_gene: TRBV5-5; j_gene: TRBJ1-4; abundance: NA; d_gene: NA; CDR3aa: CASSREAATNEKLFF; CDR3nt: TGTGCCAGCAGCCGGGAGGCAGCAACTAATGAAAAACTGTTTTTT
v_gene: TRBV6-5; j_gene: TRBJ1-1; abundance: once; d_gene: NA; CDR3aa: CASSYSPLGRTEAFF; CDR3nt: TGTGCCAGCAGTTACTCTCCACTCGGTCGCACTGAAGCTTTCTTT
v_gene: TRBV27; j_gene: TRBJ2-2; abundance: NA; d_gene: TRBD1; CDR3aa: CASRSGQGLRGGELFF; CDR3nt: TGTGCCAGCAGGTCTGGACAGGGGCTGAGAGGCGGGGAGCTGTTTTTT
v_gene: TRBV19; j_gene: TRBJ1-5; abundance: NA; d_gene: TRBD1; CDR3aa: CASIGGQGSGQPQHF; CDR3nt: TGTGCCAGTATTGGGGGACAGGGCTCGGGTCAGCCCCAGCATTTT
v_gene: TRBV6-1; j_gene: TRBJ2-3; abundance: NA; d_gene: NA; CDR3aa: CASSEVRGAKDTQYF; CDR3nt: TGTGCCAGCAGTGAAGTTCGGGGGGCCAAAGATACGCAGTATTTT
v_gene: TRBV7-9; j_gene: TRBJ1-3; abundance: NA; d_gene: NA; CDR3aa: CATPQAGTIYF; CDR3nt: TGTGCCACCCCACAGGCAGGCACCATATATTTT
v_gene: TRBV4-1; j_gene: TRBJ1-4; abundance: NA; d_gene: NA; CDR3aa: CASSQDRGRTNEKLFF; CDR3nt: TGCGCCAGCAGCCAAGATCGCGGCAGAACTAATGAAAAACTGTTTTTT
v_gene: TRBV7-9; j_gene: TRBJ1-1; abundance: once; d_gene: NA; CDR3aa: CASSRGRAPEAFF; CDR3nt: TGTGCCAGCAGCCGAGGGCGGGCCCCAGAAGCTTTCTTT
v_gene: TRBV7-6; j_gene: TRBJ1-6; abundance: NA; d_gene: NA; CDR3aa: CASSPDSSSYNSPLHF; CDR3nt: TGTGCCAGCAGCCCGGACAGTAGCTCCTATAATTCACCCCTCCACTTT
v_gene: TRBV3-1/TRBV3-2; j_gene: TRBJ1-5; abundance: NA; d_gene: TRBD1; CDR3aa: CASSRGQGGNQPQHF; CDR3nt: TGTGCCAGCAGCCGAGGACAGGGAGGGAATCAGCCCCAGCATTTT
v_gene: TRBV19; j_gene: TRBJ2-1; abundance: NA; d_gene: TRBD1; CDR3aa: CATTDPGRTGGTEQFF; CDR3nt: TGTGCCACCACGGATCCCGGGCGGACAGGGGGCACTGAGCAGTTCTTC
v_gene: TRBV19; j_gene: TRBJ2-1; abundance: NA; d_gene: TRBD1; CDR3aa: CASSKRDRGNNEQFF; CDR3nt: TGTGCCAGTAGTAAAAGGGACAGGGGGAACAATGAGCAGTTCTTC
v_gene: TRBV28; j_gene: TRBJ1-1; abundance: NA; d_gene: TRBD1; CDR3aa: CASSLRFRGMNTEAFF; CDR3nt: TGTGCCAGCAGCTTGAGATTCAGGGGGATGAACACTGAAGCTTTCTTT